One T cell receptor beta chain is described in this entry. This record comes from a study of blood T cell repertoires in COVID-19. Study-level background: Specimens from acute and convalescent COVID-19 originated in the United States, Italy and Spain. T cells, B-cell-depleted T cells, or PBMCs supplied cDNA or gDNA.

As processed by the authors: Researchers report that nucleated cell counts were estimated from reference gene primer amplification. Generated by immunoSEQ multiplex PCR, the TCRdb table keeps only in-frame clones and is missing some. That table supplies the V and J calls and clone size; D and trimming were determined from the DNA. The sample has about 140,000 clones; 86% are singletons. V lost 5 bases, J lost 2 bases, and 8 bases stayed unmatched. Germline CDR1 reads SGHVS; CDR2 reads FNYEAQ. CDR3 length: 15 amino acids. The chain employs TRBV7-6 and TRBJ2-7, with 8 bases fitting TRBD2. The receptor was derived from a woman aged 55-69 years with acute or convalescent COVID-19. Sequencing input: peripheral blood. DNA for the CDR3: TGTGCCAGCAGCCCCGGGAGCGGGGGTCCCTACGAGCAGTACTTC. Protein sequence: CASSPGSGGPYEQYF.